This is a list of T cell receptor beta chains from one sample in a study of T cells in Graves' hyperthyroidism and ophthalmopathy. MiXCR, run by TCRdb on the multiplex PCR reads, gives a single entry per CDR3 protein. The data hold fewer than 350,000 distinct CDR3 sequences, with 21% observed a single time. Input material: blood. These receptor sequences come from a woman aged 45 to 65 with Graves' hyperthyroidism. CDR3s include the opening cysteine and the closing phenylalanine or tryptophan. A D gene is named only where the DNA matches it firmly. Size is omitted from some rows. Given values are once, few, many or a class for expanded clones.

d_call: .
clone_size: few
v_call: TRBV7-6
j_call: TRBJ2-1
cdr3_length: 12
cdr3_aa: CASSLDPRQQFF
cdr3_nt: TGTGCCAGCAGCCTTGACCCCCGGCAGCAGTTCTTC

d_call: .
clone_size: many
v_call: TRBV18
j_call: TRBJ2-2
cdr3_length: 15
cdr3_aa: CASSPGLADTGELFF
cdr3_nt: TGTGCCAGCTCACCGGGGCTAGCAGACACCGGGGAGCTGTTTTTT

d_call: .
clone_size: many
v_call: TRBV7-8
j_call: TRBJ2-7
cdr3_length: 16
cdr3_aa: CASSLGKTGTPYEQYF
cdr3_nt: TGTGCCAGCAGCTTAGGAAAGACAGGGACTCCCTACGAGCAGTACTTC

d_call: .
clone_size: .
v_call: TRBV5-1
j_call: TRBJ1-1
cdr3_length: 15
cdr3_aa: CASRRGPAMNTEAFF
cdr3_nt: TGCGCCAGCAGGAGGGGCCCAGCGATGAACACTGAAGCTTTCTTT

d_call: .
clone_size: many
v_call: TRBV6-6
j_call: TRBJ2-3
cdr3_length: 15
cdr3_aa: CASSYAVTNPDTQYF
cdr3_nt: TGTGCCAGCAGTTACGCAGTTACGAATCCAGATACGCAGTATTTT

d_call: .
clone_size: many
v_call: TRBV28
j_call: TRBJ1-1
cdr3_length: 13
cdr3_aa: CASRMVLNTEAFF
cdr3_nt: TGTGCCAGCAGAATGGTTTTGAACACTGAAGCTTTCTTT

d_call: .
clone_size: .
v_call: TRBV25-1
j_call: TRBJ2-7
cdr3_length: 13
cdr3_aa: CASSEFGPGEQYF
cdr3_nt: .

d_call: TRBD2
clone_size: .
v_call: TRBV3-1
j_call: TRBJ2-1
cdr3_length: 17
cdr3_aa: CASSRLAGGPSYNEQFF
cdr3_nt: TGTGCCAGCAGCCGTCTAGCGGGAGGGCCGTCCTACAATGAGCAGTTCTTC

d_call: TRBD1
clone_size: .
v_call: TRBV10-3
j_call: TRBJ2-6
cdr3_length: 18
cdr3_aa: CAISERRQGSSGANVLTF
cdr3_nt: TGTGCCATCAGTGAACGGAGACAGGGGAGCTCTGGGGCCAACGTCCTGACTTTC

d_call: .
clone_size: few
v_call: TRBV15
j_call: TRBJ2-7
cdr3_length: 14
cdr3_aa: CATSRDLYSYEQYF
cdr3_nt: TGTGCCACCAGCAGAGATCTCTACTCCTACGAGCAGTACTTC

d_call: TRBD1
clone_size: .
v_call: TRBV2
j_call: TRBJ2-5
cdr3_length: 14
cdr3_aa: CASSEGQTLETQYF
cdr3_nt: TGTGCCAGCAGTGAGGGACAGACTTTAGAGACCCAGTACTTC

d_call: .
clone_size: many
v_call: TRBV5-1
j_call: TRBJ2-7
cdr3_length: 14
cdr3_aa: CASSLVGNSYEQYF
cdr3_nt: TGCGCCAGCAGCTTGGTAGGCAACTCCTACGAGCAGTACTTC

d_call: .
clone_size: many
v_call: TRBV30
j_call: TRBJ1-4
cdr3_length: 15
cdr3_aa: CAWGRGGVIEEKLFF
cdr3_nt: TGTGCCTGGGGCAGGGGTGGGGTCATCGAAGAAAAACTGTTTTTT

d_call: TRBD1
clone_size: many
v_call: TRBV13
j_call: TRBJ2-2
cdr3_length: 17
cdr3_aa: CASSLYPGQGLSGELFF
cdr3_nt: TGTGCCAGCAGCTTATATCCCGGACAGGGGTTGTCCGGGGAGCTGTTTTTT

d_call: TRBD2
clone_size: few
v_call: TRBV11-3
j_call: TRBJ2-1
cdr3_length: 16
cdr3_aa: CASSSGTSGVLGEQFF
cdr3_nt: TGTGCCAGCAGCTCTGGGACTAGCGGGGTCCTGGGGGAGCAGTTCTTC

d_call: TRBD1
clone_size: .
v_call: TRBV20-1
j_call: TRBJ1-2
cdr3_length: 13
cdr3_aa: CSARDSLILGYTF
cdr3_nt: TGCAGTGCGCGGGACAGCCTGATCCTTGGCTACACCTTC

d_call: .
clone_size: .
v_call: TRBV15
j_call: TRBJ2-1
cdr3_length: 16
cdr3_aa: CATSRDATAYYNEQFF
cdr3_nt: TGTGCCACCAGCAGAGATGCCACAGCATACTACAATGAGCAGTTCTTC

d_call: .
clone_size: many
v_call: TRBV3-1
j_call: TRBJ1-1
cdr3_length: 13
cdr3_aa: CASSLGFLGEAFF
cdr3_nt: TGTGCCAGCAGCCTGGGTTTCTTGGGTGAAGCTTTCTTT

d_call: .
clone_size: many
v_call: TRBV28
j_call: TRBJ1-3
cdr3_length: 14
cdr3_aa: CASSSPGGGNTIYF
cdr3_nt: TGTGCCAGCAGTTCACCCGGGGGGGGAAACACCATATATTTT

d_call: .
clone_size: few
v_call: TRBV15
j_call: TRBJ1-3
cdr3_length: 15
cdr3_aa: CATSARGIAGNTIYF
cdr3_nt: TGTGCCACCAGCGCTCGAGGGATAGCCGGAAACACCATATATTTT

d_call: .
clone_size: few
v_call: TRBV5-4
j_call: TRBJ2-7
cdr3_length: 14
cdr3_aa: CASSLGGTGYEQYF
cdr3_nt: TGTGCCAGCAGCTTGGGGGGTACTGGCTACGAGCAGTACTTC

d_call: TRBD2
clone_size: once
v_call: TRBV28
j_call: TRBJ2-5
cdr3_length: 15
cdr3_aa: CASSPYGLGAETQYF
cdr3_nt: TGTGCCAGCAGTCCATATGGACTAGGCGCGGAGACCCAGTACTTC

d_call: TRBD1
clone_size: .
v_call: TRBV5-1
j_call: TRBJ1-2
cdr3_length: 13
cdr3_aa: CASSLGQGIGYTF
cdr3_nt: TGCGCCAGCAGCTTGGGACAGGGTATTGGCTACACCTTC

d_call: .
clone_size: many
v_call: TRBV15
j_call: TRBJ2-1
cdr3_length: 17
cdr3_aa: CATSPAGYGGKYNEQFF
cdr3_nt: TGTGCCACCAGCCCAGCAGGTTACGGAGGGAAGTACAATGAGCAGTTCTTC

d_call: TRBD1
clone_size: .
v_call: TRBV7-9
j_call: TRBJ2-7
cdr3_length: 15
cdr3_aa: CASSSHRGFTYEQYF
cdr3_nt: TGTGCCAGCAGCTCCCACAGGGGTTTCACCTACGAGCAGTACTTC

d_call: TRBD1
clone_size: many
v_call: TRBV2
j_call: TRBJ1-5
cdr3_length: 14
cdr3_aa: CASRAGQADQPQHF
cdr3_nt: TGTGCCAGCAGAGCAGGACAGGCCGATCAGCCCCAGCATTTT

d_call: TRBD2
clone_size: .
v_call: TRBV7-9
j_call: TRBJ2-1
cdr3_length: 15
cdr3_aa: CASSFEAGGPNEQFF
cdr3_nt: TGTGCCAGCAGCTTTGAAGCGGGAGGGCCGAATGAGCAGTTCTTC

d_call: TRBD1
clone_size: many
v_call: TRBV2
j_call: TRBJ2-5
cdr3_length: 16
cdr3_aa: CASSPTGTGGFETQYF
cdr3_nt: TGTGCCAGCAGTCCCACCGGGACAGGGGGCTTTGAGACCCAGTACTTC

d_call: .
clone_size: many
v_call: TRBV12-3/TRBV12-4
j_call: TRBJ1-3
cdr3_length: 15
cdr3_aa: CASRGTPESGNTIYF
cdr3_nt: TGTGCCAGCAGAGGGACTCCGGAATCTGGAAACACCATATATTTT

d_call: .
clone_size: many
v_call: TRBV20-1
j_call: TRBJ2-5
cdr3_length: 16
cdr3_aa: CSASVSPSVGGQTQYF
cdr3_nt: TGCAGTGCTAGTGTGTCCCCCTCCGTGGGGGGGCAGACCCAGTACTTC

d_call: TRBD1
clone_size: many
v_call: TRBV2
j_call: TRBJ1-1
cdr3_length: 13
cdr3_aa: CASVGQGDTEAFF
cdr3_nt: TGTGCCAGCGTCGGACAGGGGGACACTGAAGCTTTCTTT

d_call: .
clone_size: few
v_call: TRBV12-3/TRBV12-4
j_call: TRBJ1-1
cdr3_length: 13
cdr3_aa: CASSFSGCTEAFF
cdr3_nt: TGTGCCAGCAGTTTTTCGGGTTGTACTGAAGCTTTCTTT

d_call: .
clone_size: .
v_call: TRBV20-1
j_call: TRBJ2-3
cdr3_length: 13
cdr3_aa: CSATDYTTDTQYF
cdr3_nt: TGCAGTGCTACTGACTACACCACAGATACGCAGTATTTT

d_call: .
clone_size: many
v_call: TRBV11-2
j_call: TRBJ1-4
cdr3_length: 14
cdr3_aa: CASRNRVPSEKLFF
cdr3_nt: TGTGCCAGCAGAAACAGGGTGCCCAGTGAAAAACTGTTTTTT

d_call: .
clone_size: .
v_call: TRBV5-1
j_call: TRBJ2-3
cdr3_length: 15
cdr3_aa: CASSLGSSLADTQYF
cdr3_nt: TGCGCCAGCAGCTTGGGGTCTAGTTTAGCAGATACGCAGTATTTT

d_call: .
clone_size: many
v_call: TRBV7-2
j_call: TRBJ2-3
cdr3_length: 13
cdr3_aa: CASRLAFTDTQYF
cdr3_nt: TGTGCCAGCAGGCTAGCTTTCACAGATACGCAGTATTTT

d_call: .
clone_size: many
v_call: TRBV12-3/TRBV12-4
j_call: TRBJ1-6
cdr3_length: 14
cdr3_aa: CASSLGGNNSPLHF
cdr3_nt: TGTGCCAGCAGTTTAGGAGGGAATAATTCACCCCTCCACTTT

d_call: TRBD1
clone_size: many
v_call: TRBV20-1
j_call: TRBJ1-2
cdr3_length: 16
cdr3_aa: CSARRQGAQGNYGYTF
cdr3_nt: TGCAGTGCTAGACGACAGGGGGCACAAGGCAACTATGGCTACACCTTC

d_call: TRBD2
clone_size: many
v_call: TRBV11-3
j_call: TRBJ2-1
cdr3_length: 15
cdr3_aa: CASSPGLFSYNEQFF
cdr3_nt: TGTGCCAGCAGCCCGGGACTATTCTCCTACAATGAGCAGTTCTTC

d_call: TRBD2
clone_size: .
v_call: TRBV20-1
j_call: TRBJ2-5
cdr3_length: 15
cdr3_aa: CSAQVGRGGRKTQYF
cdr3_nt: TGCAGTGCGCAAGTGGGGCGGGGGGGCCGAAAGACCCAGTACTTC

d_call: .
clone_size: many
v_call: TRBV20-1
j_call: TRBJ2-5
cdr3_length: 15
cdr3_aa: CSARDLLLGQETQYF
cdr3_nt: TGCAGTGCTAGAGATCTCCTTCTGGGTCAAGAGACCCAGTACTTC

d_call: .
clone_size: .
v_call: TRBV10-3
j_call: TRBJ2-7
cdr3_length: 12
cdr3_aa: CASSAGFYEQYF
cdr3_nt: TGTGCCAGCAGTGCAGGGTTCTACGAGCAGTACTTC

d_call: .
clone_size: many
v_call: TRBV15
j_call: TRBJ1-3
cdr3_length: 15
cdr3_aa: CATSPSISGRNTIYF
cdr3_nt: TGTGCCACCTCCCCATCCATATCTGGGCGAAACACCATATATTTT

d_call: .
clone_size: many
v_call: TRBV5-5
j_call: TRBJ2-5
cdr3_length: 12
cdr3_aa: CASSLSLETQYF
cdr3_nt: TGTGCCAGCAGCTTGAGTCTGGAGACCCAGTACTTC

d_call: .
clone_size: .
v_call: TRBV9
j_call: TRBJ2-6
cdr3_length: 15
cdr3_aa: CASSVGVVGANVLTF
cdr3_nt: TGTGCCAGCAGCGTAGGGGTGGTAGGGGCCAACGTCCTGACTTTC

d_call: .
clone_size: .
v_call: TRBV6-5
j_call: TRBJ1-4
cdr3_length: 13
cdr3_aa: CASSYTRNEKLFF
cdr3_nt: TGTGCCAGCAGTTACACCAGAAATGAAAAACTGTTTTTT

d_call: .
clone_size: many
v_call: TRBV2
j_call: TRBJ2-6
cdr3_length: 15
cdr3_aa: CASSVTVAGANVLTF
cdr3_nt: TGTGCCAGCAGTGTGACAGTAGCCGGGGCCAACGTCCTGACTTTC

d_call: .
clone_size: many
v_call: TRBV12-3/TRBV12-4
j_call: TRBJ1-6
cdr3_length: 14
cdr3_aa: CASKGGGDPSPLHF
cdr3_nt: TGTGCCAGCAAGGGAGGGGGAGACCCTTCACCCCTCCACTTT

d_call: TRBD2
clone_size: .
v_call: TRBV2
j_call: TRBJ2-2
cdr3_length: 23
cdr3_aa: CASSDSVYWVKIGTSGNTGELFF
cdr3_nt: TGTGCCAGCAGTGATTCGGTGTACTGGGTTAAAATCGGGACTAGCGGGAACACCGGGGAGCTGTTTTTT

d_call: TRBD1
clone_size: many
v_call: TRBV2
j_call: TRBJ2-1
cdr3_length: 12
cdr3_aa: CASSVWTGIQFF
cdr3_nt: TGTGCCAGCAGTGTCTGGACAGGGATACAGTTCTTC

d_call: .
clone_size: many
v_call: TRBV7-8
j_call: TRBJ2-1
cdr3_length: 14
cdr3_aa: CASSPLLLHNEQFF
cdr3_nt: TGTGCCAGCAGCCCACTTCTACTCCACAATGAGCAGTTCTTC

d_call: TRBD1
clone_size: few
v_call: TRBV10-3
j_call: TRBJ2-6
cdr3_length: 14
cdr3_aa: CAIRGGAGANVLTF
cdr3_nt: TGTGCCATACGAGGGGGCGCTGGGGCCAACGTCCTGACTTTC

d_call: .
clone_size: many
v_call: TRBV24-1
j_call: TRBJ2-2
cdr3_length: 14
cdr3_aa: CATSDLTRSGELFF
cdr3_nt: TGTGCCACCAGTGACTTGACACGGTCCGGGGAGCTGTTTTTT

d_call: .
clone_size: many
v_call: TRBV7-8
j_call: TRBJ2-7
cdr3_length: 13
cdr3_aa: CASSTSTAYEQYF
cdr3_nt: TGTGCCAGCAGCACATCTACAGCGTACGAGCAGTACTTC

d_call: .
clone_size: .
v_call: TRBV19
j_call: TRBJ2-7
cdr3_length: 13
cdr3_aa: CATSGTPATEQYF
cdr3_nt: TGTGCCACATCGGGGACACCCGCCACCGAGCAGTACTTC

d_call: .
clone_size: .
v_call: TRBV5-1
j_call: TRBJ2-1
cdr3_length: 15
cdr3_aa: CASSLQGPFYNEQFF
cdr3_nt: TGCGCCAGCAGCTTGCAGGGCCCCTTTTACAATGAGCAGTTCTTC

d_call: TRBD2
clone_size: .
v_call: TRBV28
j_call: TRBJ2-1
cdr3_length: 16
cdr3_aa: CASSPLGGSGYAEQFF
cdr3_nt: TGTGCCAGCAGCCCCTTGGGCGGGAGCGGCTACGCTGAGCAGTTCTTC